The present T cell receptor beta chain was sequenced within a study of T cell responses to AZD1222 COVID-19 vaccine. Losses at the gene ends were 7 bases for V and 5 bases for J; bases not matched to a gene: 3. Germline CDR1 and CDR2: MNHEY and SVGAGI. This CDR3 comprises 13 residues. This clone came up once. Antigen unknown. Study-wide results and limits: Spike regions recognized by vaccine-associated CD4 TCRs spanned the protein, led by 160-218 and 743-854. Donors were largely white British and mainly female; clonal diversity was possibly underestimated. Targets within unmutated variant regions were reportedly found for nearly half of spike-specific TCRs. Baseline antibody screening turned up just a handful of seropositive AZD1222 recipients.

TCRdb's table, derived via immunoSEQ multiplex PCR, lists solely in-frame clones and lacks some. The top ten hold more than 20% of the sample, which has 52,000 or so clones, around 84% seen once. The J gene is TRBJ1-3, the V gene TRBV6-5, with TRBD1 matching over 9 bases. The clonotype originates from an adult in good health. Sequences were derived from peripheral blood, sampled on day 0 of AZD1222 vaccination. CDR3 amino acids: CASTDRGRNTIYF. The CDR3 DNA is TGTGCCAGCACCGACAGGGGGAGAAACACCATATATTTT.